One and the same sample provided the 24 T cell receptor beta chains below, sequenced in a study of neoadjuvant anti-PD-1 for oral cavity cancer. Generated by immunoSEQ multiplex PCR, the TCRdb table keeps only in-frame clones and is missing some. The profile covers roughly 67,000 clones, with around 83% appearing a single time and approximately 3% taken by the ten largest. The source was PBMCs, collected before nivolumab (anti-PD-1) treatment. The receptors originated from a person between 35 and 79 years old with oral cavity squamous cell carcinoma.

V gene TRBV9 combines with J gene TRBJ2-7; 7 nucleotides agree with TRBD1. This CDR3 is 15 amino acids long. The germline V gene has CDR1 SGDLS and CDR2 YYNGEE. With V trimmed by 4 bases and J by 0 bases, 7 bases remained unmatched. CDR3 amino acids: CASSRQGSSSYEQYF. The CDR3 coding sequence is TGTGCCAGCAGCCGACAGGGCTCAAGCTCCTACGAGCAGTACTTC.

V and J are TRBV5-1 and TRBJ1-2; 7 nucleotides agree with TRBD1. V was pared by 4 bases and J by 7 bases, with 10 bases of the junction left unmatched. The germline gives CDR1 SGHRS, CDR2 YFSETQ. This CDR3 is built from 14 residues. Written as DNA, the CDR3 is TGCGCCAGCAGCCCCACAGGGGTTCAGGCTGGCTACACCTTC. Translated, it gives CASSPTGVQAGYTF. The full variable domain, in which reference TRBV5-1 and TRBJ1-2 provide the parts outside the CDR3, is KAGVTQTPRYLIKTRGQQVTLSCSPISGHRSVSWYQQTPGQGLQFLFEYFSETQRNKGNFPGRFSGRQFSNSRSEMNVSTLELGDSALYLCASSPTGVQAGYTFGSGTRLTVV.

Worth noting for this clone: Other DNA variants within this sample encode the same CDR3. The chain is built from TRBV11-2 and TRBJ2-7; tentative D call: TRBD2 (5 bases). This CDR3 has 14 amino acids. Germline loops: CDR1 SGHAT, CDR2 FQNNGV. V was cut by 1 base and J by 4 bases, with 11 bases left in between. Here the CDR3 reads CASSLGGRTYEQYF. CDR3 DNA sequence: TGTGCCAGCAGCTTAGGCGGACGGACTTACGAGCAGTACTTC.

The chain carries TRBV5-4 and TRBJ1-2; D gene unclear. V lost 5 bases and J lost 0, with 14 bases in between. Germline V gene lookup returns CDR1 SGHNT and CDR2 YYREEE (reference sequence). The CDR3 has 15 residues. This CDR3 is CASRGGVGTNYGYTF. CDR3 nucleotide sequence: TGTGCCAGCAGGGGCGGGGTGGGAACTAACTATGGCTACACCTTC. Full variable domain (rest looked up from reference TRBV5-4 and TRBJ1-2): ETGVTQSPTHLIKTRGQQVTLRCSSQSGHNTVSWYQQALGQGPQFIFQYYREEENGRGNFPPRFSGLQFPNYSSELNVNALELDDSALYLCASRGGVGTNYGYTFGSGTRLTVV.

The chain links TRBV5-1 to TRBJ1-1; TRBD1 matches at 7 bases. The length of the CDR3 is 14 residues. Trimming at V came to 3 bases and at J to 6 bases, leaving 8 bases not matched to a gene. The germline CDR1 and CDR2 sequences are SGHRS and YFSETQ. The CDR3 DNA sequence: TGCGCCAGCAGCTCGGGACAGCCCGTTTCTGAAGCTTTCTTT. Translating gives CASSSGQPVSEAFF.

The chain combines TRBV27 with TRBJ1-2; maybe TRBD1 (5 bases). Trimming took off 4 bases at V and 5 bases at J, with 17 bases between the two ends. Per the germline V gene, CDR1 is MNHEY and CDR2 is SMNVEV (reference sequence). The CDR3 runs 15 residues. The CDR3 loop is CASSYLARVGYGYTF. Here the CDR3 DNA reads TGTGCCAGCAGTTATTTGGCCAGGGTGGGGTATGGCTACACCTTC.

The V gene is TRBV9, the J gene TRBJ1-1, with 8 bases fitting TRBD1. The CDR3 has 19 amino acids. The ends lost 4 bases at V and 5 bases at J; junction bases unmatched: 22. CDR1 is SGDLS and CDR2 is YYNGEE in the germline V gene. The CDR3 is CASSPHPLPGQVFGTEAFF. In nucleotides, the CDR3 is TGTGCCAGCAGCCCCCACCCCCTCCCGGGACAGGTTTTCGGGACTGAAGCTTTCTTT.

The DNA of the CDR3 is TGTGCCTGGAGTGTCGTGGATCCAGGTTTCTTT. Protein product: CAWSVVDPGFF. This chain connects TRBV30 to TRBJ1-1; D call uncertain. Germline V lookup: CDR1 GTSNPN, CDR2 SVGIG (reference sequence). The CDR3 has 11 residues. Trimming removed 0 bases at V and 13 bases at J, with 12 bases between.

The chain couples TRBV4-1 to TRBJ2-4, with D hard to call. Per germline, CDR1 MGHRA and CDR2 YSYEKL. V shed 1 base and J shed 6 bases, with 4 bases lying between them. This CDR3 contains 12 residues. The CDR3, as DNA: TGCGCCAGCAGCCAAGTTGGAAACATTCAGTACTTC. It is translated as CASSQVGNIQYF.

V and J are TRBV5-4 and TRBJ2-3; TRBD1 aligns across 8 bases. Germline V gene sequence: CDR1 SGHNT, CDR2 YYREEE (reference sequence). The CDR3 has 15 residues. V lost 3 bases to trimming and J lost 3 bases; unmatched junction nucleotides: 6. The CDR3 loop is CASSYGQGPTDTQYF. The CDR3 coding sequence is TGTGCCAGCAGCTACGGACAGGGTCCGACAGATACGCAGTATTTT. Together with reference TRBV5-4 and TRBJ2-3, the CDR3 gives the full variable domain: ETGVTQSPTHLIKTRGQQVTLRCSSQSGHNTVSWYQQALGQGPQFIFQYYREEENGRGNFPPRFSGLQFPNYSSELNVNALELDDSALYLCASSYGQGPTDTQYFGPGTRLTVL.

This clone has a handful of counts. The chain recombines TRBV30 with TRBJ2-5, with D tentatively TRBD1 or TRBD2 (5 bases each). Germline values: CDR1 GTSNPN, CDR2 SVGIG (reference sequence). This CDR3 comprises 14 residues. The ends were cut back, 4 bases at V and 4 bases at J, with 16 bases in the middle. The CDR3 bases are TGTGCCTGGAAACCACCGGGACGGAGAGAGACCCAGTACTTC. It codes for CAWKPPGRRETQYF.

Turning to this clone: One end of the junction varies from germline; a read error may be responsible. The rearrangement links TRBV20-1 to TRBJ1-1; 7 positions match TRBD1. Germline loops: CDR1 DFQATT, CDR2 SNEGSKA (reference sequence). The CDR3 runs 10 residues. CDR3 nucleotides: TGCAGTGCTAGAGATCTCAGGGGGACCTTT. Protein sequence: CSARDLRGTF.

The V gene is TRBV9, the J gene TRBJ1-2, with D possibly TRBD1 on 5 matching bases. V was clipped by 0 bases and J by 8 bases, with 8 bases between them. CDR1 and CDR2 (germline): SGDLS, YYNGEE. The CDR3 runs to 12 residues. The CDR3 loop is CASSVGQWGYTF. In DNA form, the CDR3 reads TGTGCCAGCAGCGTAGGACAGTGGGGCTACACCTTC.

This sequence joins TRBV25-1 and TRBJ1-2; TRBD1 agrees at 10 bases. V lost 2 bases, J lost 4 bases, and 10 bases stayed unmatched. The CDR3 runs 17 residues. Per germline, CDR1 MGHDK and CDR2 SYGVNS. DNA of the CDR3: TGTGCCAGCAGTGAAAGAGGGACAGGGGAGTGGAGCTATGGCTACACCTTC. It encodes CASSERGTGEWSYGYTF.

This rearrangement joins TRBV2 to TRBJ1-4; no firm D call. Trimming took 7 bases from V and 8 from J, leaving 26 bases between them. Germline CDR1 SNHLY, CDR2 FYNNEI. The CDR3 covers 17 residues. For the CDR3, the DNA is TGTGCCAGCAAGCGTGTTTTTCGGGTAACCCGAAACGAAAAACTGTTTTTT. This encodes CASKRVFRVTRNEKLFF. The whole variable domain, filled in from reference TRBV2 and TRBJ1-4, reads EPEVTQTPSHQVTQMGQEVILRCVPISNHLYFYWYRQILGQKVEFLVSFYNNEISEKSEIFDDQFSVERPDGSNFTLKIRSTKLEDSAMYFCASKRVFRVTRNEKLFFGSGTQLSVL.

This clone has only one observation. This chain links TRBV27 with TRBJ2-3; 9 bases fit TRBD1. V dropped 3 bases and J dropped 2; count of bases not matched to a gene: 3. The germline V gene has CDR1 MNHEY and CDR2 SMNVEV (reference sequence). The CDR3 loop spans 15 amino acids. CDR3 region: CASSFRDRDTDTQYF. CDR3 DNA: TGTGCCAGCAGTTTTAGGGACAGGGACACAGATACGCAGTATTTT.

The chain has TRBV7-6 and TRBJ2-1; tentatively, D is TRBD1 (7 bases). Germline V CDR1 and CDR2: SGHVS, FNYEAQ. V was shortened by 0 bases and J by 7 bases, with 13 bases between the two germline ends. The CDR3 totals 15 residues. Here the CDR3 reads CASSLARGRGNEQFF. For the CDR3, the DNA is TGTGCCAGCAGCTTAGCGCGGGGCAGGGGGAATGAGCAGTTCTTC.

Here the CDR3 DNA reads TGTGCCAGCCAGCGGGACAGTAGCAATCAGCCCCAGCATTTT. Protein sequence: CASQRDSSNQPQHF. V gene TRBV6-5 combines with J gene TRBJ1-5, with 7 bases aligning to TRBD1. V gave up 8 bases and J gave up 0 bases; unmatched junction bases: 4. The CDR3 is 14 residues long. In germline, CDR1 is MNHEY, CDR2 SVGAGI.

This clone was detected only a few times. V usage is TRBV7-8 and J usage is TRBJ1-5; 7 nucleotides line up with TRBD1. Losses at the gene ends were 4 bases for V and 7 bases for J; bases not matched to a gene: 10. CDR1 and CDR2 from the germline V gene are SGHVS and FQNEAQ. The CDR3 sequence is 15 residues long. CDR3 protein: CASSSGRGLGQPQHF. CDR3 bases: TGTGCCAGCAGCTCAGGGAGGGGGCTGGGACAGCCCCAGCATTTT.

This rearrangement joins TRBV7-6 to TRBJ1-3; D not certain. The CDR3 totals 14 residues. Trimming took off 6 bases at V and 0 bases at J, with 9 bases between the two ends. Looked up from germline, CDR1 is SGHVS and CDR2 is FNYEAQ. This CDR3 is CASRSASSGNTIYF. Here the CDR3 DNA reads TGTGCCAGCAGGTCCGCCTCCTCTGGAAACACCATATATTTT. Using reference TRBV7-6 and TRBJ1-3 for the parts outside the CDR3, the full variable domain is GAGVSQSPRYKVTKRGQDVALRCDPISGHVSLYWYRQALGQGPEFLTYFNYEAQQDKSGLPNDRFSAERPEGSISTLTIQRTEQRDSAMYRCASRSASSGNTIYFGEGSWLTVV.

This chain uses TRBV6-5 with TRBJ2-2, with a tentative D call TRBD1 (5 bases). This CDR3 contains 16 residues. V shed 0 bases and J shed 7 bases, with 15 bases lying between them. CDR1 is MNHEY, CDR2 SVGAGI, per germline. The CDR3 is CASSYSTWGESGELFF. CDR3 in DNA: TGTGCCAGCAGTTACTCGACGTGGGGCGAGAGCGGGGAGCTGTTTTTT.

The chain uses TRBV7-3 and TRBJ2-1; D may be TRBD2 (5 bases). This CDR3 has 14 amino acids. CDR1 is SGHTA, CDR2 FQGTGA, per germline. Deletions cut 1 base from V and 6 bases from J, with 10 bases between. In DNA form, the CDR3 reads TGTGCCAGCAGCTTAATCGGAGGTCCCAATGAGCAGTTCTTC. Its protein is CASSLIGGPNEQFF. Drawing the rest from reference TRBV7-3 and TRBJ2-1, the complete variable domain is GAGVSQTPSNKVTEKGKYVELRCDPISGHTALYWYRQSLGQGPEFLIYFQGTGAADDSGLPNDRFFAVRPEGSVSTLKIQRTERGDSAVYLCASSLIGGPNEQFFGPGTRLTVL.

The chain has TRBV27 and TRBJ1-2, with D perhaps TRBD1 (6 bases). Trimming took off 3 bases at V and 5 bases at J, with 10 bases between the two ends. The germline gives CDR1 MNHEY, CDR2 SMNVEV (reference sequence). The CDR3 has 13 amino acids. CDR3 DNA sequence: TGTGCCAGCAGTTTTGGGGGCCTTTATGGCTACACCTTC. Residues: CASSFGGLYGYTF.

CDR3 sequence (DNA): TGTGCCAGCAGTCTTGGGAGCAATCAGCCCCAGCATTTT. Its translation is CASSLGSNQPQHF. The genes are TRBV28 and TRBJ1-5; D gene unclear. Between the trimmed V and J ends, which lost 5 bases and 1 base, there was a span of 6 bases. Germline CDR1 MDHEN, CDR2 SYDVKM. CDR3 size: 13 residues.